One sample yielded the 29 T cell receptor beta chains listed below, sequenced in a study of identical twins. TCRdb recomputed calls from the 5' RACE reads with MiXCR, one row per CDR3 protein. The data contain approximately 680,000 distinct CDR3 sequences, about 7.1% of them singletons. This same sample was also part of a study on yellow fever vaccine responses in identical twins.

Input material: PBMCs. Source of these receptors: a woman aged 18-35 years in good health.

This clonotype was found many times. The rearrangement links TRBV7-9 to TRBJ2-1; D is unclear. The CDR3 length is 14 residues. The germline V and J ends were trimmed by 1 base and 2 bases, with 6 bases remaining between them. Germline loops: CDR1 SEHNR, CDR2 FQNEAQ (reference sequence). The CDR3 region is CASSLGPAYNEQFF. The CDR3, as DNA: TGTGCCAGCAGCTTAGGTCCAGCCTACAATGAGCAGTTCTTC. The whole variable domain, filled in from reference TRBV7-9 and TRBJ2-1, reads DTGVSQNPRHKITKRGQNVTFRCDPISEHNRLYWYRQTLGQGPEFLTYFQNEAQLEKSRLLSDRFSAERPKGSFSTLEIQRTEQGDSAMYLCASSLGPAYNEQFFGPGTRLTVL.

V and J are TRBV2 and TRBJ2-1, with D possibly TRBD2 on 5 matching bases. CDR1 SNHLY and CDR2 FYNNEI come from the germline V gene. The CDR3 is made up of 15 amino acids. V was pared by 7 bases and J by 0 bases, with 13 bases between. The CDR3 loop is CASTYYRDSYNEQFF. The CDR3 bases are TGTGCCAGCACTTATTACCGGGACTCCTACAATGAGCAGTTCTTC.

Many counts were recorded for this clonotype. The CDR3 DNA sequence: TGTGCCAGCAGCCAAGCCCGAGGGACTAGCGGGAGATCCTACAATGAGCAGTTCTTC. As protein: CASSQARGTSGRSYNEQFF. The rearrangement links TRBV14 to TRBJ2-1; 14 nucleotides agree with TRBD2. The CDR3 is 19 residues long. Germline lookup yields CDR1 SGHDN and CDR2 FVKESK. J gave up 1 base and V 1 base, and 6 bases lay outside the gene matches.

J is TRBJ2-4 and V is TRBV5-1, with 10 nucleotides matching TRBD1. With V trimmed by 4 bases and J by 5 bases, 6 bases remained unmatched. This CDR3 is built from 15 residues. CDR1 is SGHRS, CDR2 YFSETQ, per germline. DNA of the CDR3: TGCGCCAGCAGCGGTACCGGGACAGGGGAAAACATTCAGTACTTC. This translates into CASSGTGTGENIQYF. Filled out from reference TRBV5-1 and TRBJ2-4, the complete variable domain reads KAGVTQTPRYLIKTRGQQVTLSCSPISGHRSVSWYQQTPGQGLQFLFEYFSETQRNKGNFPGRFSGRQFSNSRSEMNVSTLELGDSALYLCASSGTGTGENIQYFGAGTRLSVL.

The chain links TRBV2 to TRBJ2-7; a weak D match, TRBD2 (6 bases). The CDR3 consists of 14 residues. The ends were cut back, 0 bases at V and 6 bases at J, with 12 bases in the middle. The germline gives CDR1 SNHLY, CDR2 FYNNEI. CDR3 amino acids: CASSEALQGGEQYF. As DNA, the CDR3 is TGTGCCAGCAGTGAAGCGCTTCAGGGAGGCGAGCAGTACTTC.

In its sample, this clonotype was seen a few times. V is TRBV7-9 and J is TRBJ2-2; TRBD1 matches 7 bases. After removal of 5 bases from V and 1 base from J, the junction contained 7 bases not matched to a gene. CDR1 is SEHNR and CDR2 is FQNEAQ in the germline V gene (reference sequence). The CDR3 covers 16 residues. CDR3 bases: TGTGCCAGCAGCCCCCGGGACAGACAGAACACCGGGGAGCTGTTTTTT. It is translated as CASSPRDRQNTGELFF.

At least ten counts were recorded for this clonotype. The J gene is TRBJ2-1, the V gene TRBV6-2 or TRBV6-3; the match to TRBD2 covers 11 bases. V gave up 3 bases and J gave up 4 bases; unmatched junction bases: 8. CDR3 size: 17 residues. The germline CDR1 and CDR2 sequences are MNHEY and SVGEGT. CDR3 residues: CASSYSSLAGAYNEQFF. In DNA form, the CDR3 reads TGTGCCAGCAGTTATTCTTCACTAGCGGGAGCGTACAATGAGCAGTTCTTC.

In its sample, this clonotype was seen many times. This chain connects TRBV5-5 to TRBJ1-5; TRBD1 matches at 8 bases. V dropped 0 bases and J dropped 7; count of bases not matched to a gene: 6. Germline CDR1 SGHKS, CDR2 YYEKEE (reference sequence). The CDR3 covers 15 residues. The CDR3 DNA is TGTGCCAGCAGCTTGGAAGGACAGGGAGGCCAGCCCCAGCATTTT. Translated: CASSLEGQGGQPQHF.

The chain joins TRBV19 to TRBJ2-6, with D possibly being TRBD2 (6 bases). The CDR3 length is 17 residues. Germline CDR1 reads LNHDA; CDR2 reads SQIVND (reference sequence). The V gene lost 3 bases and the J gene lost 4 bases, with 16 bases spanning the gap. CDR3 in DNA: TGTGCCAGTAGTATCGATTTTCGGGGGTCCGGGGCCAACGTCCTGACTTTC. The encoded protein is CASSIDFRGSGANVLTF.

The chain's CDR3 is CASSLRSRDEQYF. Here the CDR3 DNA reads TGCGCCAGCAGCTTGCGGTCCAGGGACGAGCAGTACTTC. The V call is TRBV5-1, the J call TRBJ2-7; the D gene is possibly TRBD1 (5 bases). Deletions cut 1 base from V and 5 bases from J, with 10 bases between. CDR1 is SGHRS and CDR2 is YFSETQ in the germline V gene. This CDR3 has 13 residues.

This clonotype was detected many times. The chain's CDR3 is CASSLGLGAGGAFF. The DNA of the CDR3 is TGTGCCAGCAGTTTGGGGTTGGGGGCCGGGGGAGCTTTCTTT. This chain joins TRBV12-3 or TRBV12-4 and TRBJ1-1; weak D call: TRBD1 (6 bases). Trimming pared 3 bases from V and 10 bases from J, leaving 18 bases between. CDR3 length: 14 residues.

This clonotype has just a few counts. The CDR3, as DNA: TGTGCCAGCAGCCAAACCCGCGGGAGAGGGAGGTGGGAGACCCAGTACTTC. This codes for CASSQTRGRGRWETQYF. This chain uses TRBV3-1 with TRBJ2-5; 7 bases map to TRBD2. The germline gives CDR1 LGHDT, CDR2 YNNKEL (reference sequence). CDR3 length equals 17 residues. V shed 2 bases and J 5 bases; nucleotides not matched to a gene: 14.

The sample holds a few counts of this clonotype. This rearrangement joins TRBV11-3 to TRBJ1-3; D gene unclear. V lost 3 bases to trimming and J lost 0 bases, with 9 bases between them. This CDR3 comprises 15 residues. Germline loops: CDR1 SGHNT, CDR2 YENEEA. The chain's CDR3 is CASSFYGASGNTIYF. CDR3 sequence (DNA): TGTGCCAGCAGCTTTTACGGCGCCTCTGGAAACACCATATATTTT.

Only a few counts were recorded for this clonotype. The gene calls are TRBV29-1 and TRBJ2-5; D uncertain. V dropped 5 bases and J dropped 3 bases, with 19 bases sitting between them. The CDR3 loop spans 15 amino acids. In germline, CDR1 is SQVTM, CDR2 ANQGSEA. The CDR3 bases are TGCAGCGTTAGGCAATCGTGGCAGGTCGAAGAGACCCAGTACTTC. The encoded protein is CSVRQSWQVEETQYF.

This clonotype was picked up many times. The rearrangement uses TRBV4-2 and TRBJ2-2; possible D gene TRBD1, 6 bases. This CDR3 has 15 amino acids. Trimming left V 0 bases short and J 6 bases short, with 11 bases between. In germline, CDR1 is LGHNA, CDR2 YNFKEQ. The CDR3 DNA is TGTGCCAGCAGCCAAGACAGGACAGTAGCCGGGGAGCTGTTTTTT. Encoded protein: CASSQDRTVAGELFF.

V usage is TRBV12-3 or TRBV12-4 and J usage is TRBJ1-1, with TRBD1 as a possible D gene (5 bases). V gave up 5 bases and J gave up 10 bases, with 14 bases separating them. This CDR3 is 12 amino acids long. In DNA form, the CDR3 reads TGTGCCAGCAGTCTGGACCTAGGGGTAGCTTTCTTT. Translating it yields CASSLDLGVAFF.

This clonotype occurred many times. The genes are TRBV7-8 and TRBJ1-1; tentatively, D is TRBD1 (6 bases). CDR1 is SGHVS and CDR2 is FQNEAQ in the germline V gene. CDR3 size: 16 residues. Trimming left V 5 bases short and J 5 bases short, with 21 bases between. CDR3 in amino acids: CASSHGARGRSTEAFF. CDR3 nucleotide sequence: TGTGCCAGCAGCCATGGGGCCAGGGGAAGGAGTACTGAAGCTTTCTTT.

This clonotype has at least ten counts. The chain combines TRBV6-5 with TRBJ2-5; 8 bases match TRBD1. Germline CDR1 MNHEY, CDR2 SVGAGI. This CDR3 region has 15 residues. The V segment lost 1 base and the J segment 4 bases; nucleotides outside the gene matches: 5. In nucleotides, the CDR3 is TGTGCCAGCAGTTACTTAGGACAGGGACGAGAGACCCAGTACTTC. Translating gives CASSYLGQGRETQYF.

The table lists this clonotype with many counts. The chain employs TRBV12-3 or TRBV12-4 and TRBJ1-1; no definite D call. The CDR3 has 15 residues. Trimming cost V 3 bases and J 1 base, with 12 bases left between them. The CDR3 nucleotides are TGTGCCAGCAGTTTTTCTGTGATAACGAACACTGAAGCTTTCTTT. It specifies CASSFSVITNTEAFF.

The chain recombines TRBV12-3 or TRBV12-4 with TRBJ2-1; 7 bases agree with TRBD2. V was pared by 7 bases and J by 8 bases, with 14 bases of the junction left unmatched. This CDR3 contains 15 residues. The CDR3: CASNPGLTTFDEQFF. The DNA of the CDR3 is TGTGCCAGCAACCCGGGACTAACTACGTTTGATGAGCAGTTCTTC.

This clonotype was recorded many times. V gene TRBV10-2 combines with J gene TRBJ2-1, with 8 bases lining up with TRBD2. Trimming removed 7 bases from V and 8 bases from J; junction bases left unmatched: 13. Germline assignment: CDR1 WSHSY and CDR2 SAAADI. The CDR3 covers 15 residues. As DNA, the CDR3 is TGCGCCAGCACACTCTTCGCGGGAGGTGGGTATGAGCAGTTCTTC. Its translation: CASTLFAGGGYEQFF.

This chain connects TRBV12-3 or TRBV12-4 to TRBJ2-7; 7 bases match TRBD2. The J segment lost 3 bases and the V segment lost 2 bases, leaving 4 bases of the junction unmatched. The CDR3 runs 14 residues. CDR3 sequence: CASSLRAGVYEQYF. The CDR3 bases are TGTGCCAGCAGTTTACGCGCGGGGGTCTACGAGCAGTACTTC.

CDR3 in amino acids: CATSDSDGFSTDTQYF. In DNA, the CDR3 is TGTGCCACCAGTGATTCGGACGGGTTTAGCACAGATACGCAGTATTTT. V is TRBV24-1 and J is TRBJ2-3; D gene ambiguous. In germline, CDR1 is KGHDR, CDR2 SFDVKD. Between the trimmed V and J ends, which lost 2 bases and 0 bases, there was a span of 11 bases. The CDR3 has 16 residues.

Here the CDR3 DNA reads TGTGCCAGCAATTCCCCCGCTCAGACCGATACGCAGTATTTT. It encodes CASNSPAQTDTQYF. The chain couples TRBV28 to TRBJ2-3, with D unresolved. V was shortened by 7 bases and J by 6 bases, with 17 bases between the two germline ends. The CDR3 spans 14 residues. From germline, CDR1 is MDHEN and CDR2 SYDVKM. Variable domain in full (rest from reference TRBV28 and TRBJ2-3): DVKVTQSSRYLVKRTGEKVFLECVQDMDHENMFWYRQDPGLGLRLIYFSYDVKMKEKGDIPEGYSVSREKKERFSLILESASTNQTSMYLCASNSPAQTDTQYFGPGTRLTVL.

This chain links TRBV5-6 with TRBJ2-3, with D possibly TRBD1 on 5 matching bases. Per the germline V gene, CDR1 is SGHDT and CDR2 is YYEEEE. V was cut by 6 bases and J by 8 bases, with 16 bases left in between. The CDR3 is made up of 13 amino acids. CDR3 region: CASNEKTVGTQYF. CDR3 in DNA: TGTGCCAGCAACGAAAAGACAGTCGGTACGCAGTATTTT.

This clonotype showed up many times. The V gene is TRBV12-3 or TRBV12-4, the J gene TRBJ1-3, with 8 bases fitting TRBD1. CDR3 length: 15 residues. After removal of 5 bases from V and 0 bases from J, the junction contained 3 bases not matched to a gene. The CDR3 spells CASSLTGGSGNTIYF. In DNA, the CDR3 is TGTGCCAGCAGTCTTACAGGGGGCTCTGGAAACACCATATATTTT.

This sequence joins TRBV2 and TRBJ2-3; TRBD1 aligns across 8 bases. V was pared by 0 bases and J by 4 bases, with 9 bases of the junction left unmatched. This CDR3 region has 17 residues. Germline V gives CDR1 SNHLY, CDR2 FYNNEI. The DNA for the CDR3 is TGTGCCAGCAGTGAAGCGCCCATGACAGGGGCGGCAGATACGCAGTATTTT. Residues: CASSEAPMTGAADTQYF.

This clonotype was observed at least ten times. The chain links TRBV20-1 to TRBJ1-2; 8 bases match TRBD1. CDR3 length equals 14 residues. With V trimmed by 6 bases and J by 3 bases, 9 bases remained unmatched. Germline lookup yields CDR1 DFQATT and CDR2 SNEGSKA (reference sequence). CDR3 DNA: TGCAGTGCCCGACAGGGGATCCTTGACTATGGCTACACCTTC. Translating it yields CSARQGILDYGYTF.

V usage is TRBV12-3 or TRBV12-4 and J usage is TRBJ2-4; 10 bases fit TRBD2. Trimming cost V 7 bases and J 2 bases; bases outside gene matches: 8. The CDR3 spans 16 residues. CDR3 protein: CASIKSGGVSKNIQYF. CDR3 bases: TGTGCCAGCATTAAGAGCGGGGGGGTCTCCAAAAACATTCAGTACTTC.